This entry lists 13 T cell receptor beta chains sequenced from one sample in a study of T cells expressing NK-cell markers. TCRdb re-called the 5' RACE reads and catalogs CDR3 proteins one per entry, DNA excluded. In all, the sample yields 150,000 to 200,000 distinct CDR3 sequences. Sequencing was done on a sample of blood T cells: a sorted CD56 or NKG2C T cell subset, CD4+ or CD8+ T cells, or bulk PBMC T cells (not recorded which). The receptors were gathered from a woman aged 18 to 75 in good health.

The chain is built from TRBV9 and TRBJ2-1. This CDR3 is built from 14 residues. The germline V gene has CDR1 SGDLS and CDR2 YYNGEE. The CDR3 spells CASSVAGNDNEQFF. Filled out from reference TRBV9 and TRBJ2-1, the complete variable domain reads DSGVTQTPKHLITATGQRVTLRCSPRSGDLSVYWYQQSLDQGLQFLIQYYNGEERAKGNILERFSAQQFPDLHSELNLSSLELGDSALYFCASSVAGNDNEQFFGPGTRLTVL.

The gene calls are TRBV7-3 and TRBJ2-5. CDR1 is SGHTA and CDR2 is FQGTGA in the germline V gene. The CDR3 spans 13 residues. Here the CDR3 reads CASSPSSQETQYF.

CDR3 loop: CSARKQGPNTEAFF. This sequence joins TRBV20-1 and TRBJ1-1. In germline, CDR1 is DFQATT, CDR2 SNEGSKA (reference sequence). CDR3 length equals 14 residues.

The chain joins TRBV2 to TRBJ1-6. This CDR3 comprises 11 residues. Germline CDR1 reads SNHLY; CDR2 reads FYNNEI. The CDR3 sequence: CASSGNSPLHF.

CDR3 sequence: CASSLESPTDGYTF. This sequence joins TRBV5-1 and TRBJ1-2. The CDR3 runs 14 residues. CDR1 is SGHRS, CDR2 YFSETQ, per germline. Full variable domain (remainder filled in from reference TRBV5-1 and TRBJ1-2): KAGVTQTPRYLIKTRGQQVTLSCSPISGHRSVSWYQQTPGQGLQFLFEYFSETQRNKGNFPGRFSGRQFSNSRSEMNVSTLELGDSALYLCASSLESPTDGYTFGSGTRLTVV.

The chain carries TRBV5-1 and TRBJ1-2; absent DNA, TCRdb's TRBD1 call cannot be checked. The CDR3 has 14 amino acids. Germline V CDR1 and CDR2: SGHRS, YFSETQ. The CDR3 is CASSLTGASYGYTF.

The rearrangement links TRBV20-1 to TRBJ1-1; TCRdb lists TRBD1, though no DNA is available to test this call. Germline CDR1 and CDR2: DFQATT and SNEGSKA (reference sequence). The CDR3 is 13 residues long. The CDR3 reads CSAAPGRGTEAFF.

This chain uses TRBV10-3 with TRBJ2-5; TCRdb names TRBD1, which stays unverified in the absence of DNA. Germline CDR1 and CDR2: ENHRY and SYGVKD. There are 14 residues in the CDR3. The CDR3 sequence is CAISESEVRPTQYF.

The CDR3 protein is CASSQAPNTGELFF. The chain uses TRBV14 and TRBJ2-2; TCRdb outputs TRBD1, but without DNA this stays unchecked. Germline V gives CDR1 SGHDN, CDR2 FVKESK. This CDR3 has 14 residues.

V gene TRBV21-1 combines with J gene TRBJ2-7; TCRdb outputs TRBD1, but without DNA this stays unchecked. TRBV21-1 constitutes a pseudogene. The CDR3 covers 17 residues. This chain's CDR3 is CASSPLWGRRPTSEQYF.

This chain connects TRBV20-1 to TRBJ2-1; TCRdb names TRBD1, which stays unverified in the absence of DNA. Per the germline V gene, CDR1 is DFQATT and CDR2 is SNEGSKA (reference sequence). CDR3 length: 11 residues. CDR3 protein: CSASGAAEQFF.

The gene calls are TRBV29-1 and TRBJ2-1; without DNA, the TCRdb call of TRBD1 cannot be checked. Looked up from germline, CDR1 is SQVTM and CDR2 is ANQGSEA. This CDR3 contains 14 residues. CDR3 loop: CSVLRDRGMNEQFF.

V and J are TRBV5-6 and TRBJ2-1; TCRdb designates TRBD1, a call that cannot be tested without DNA. Germline values: CDR1 SGHDT, CDR2 YYEEEE. The CDR3 totals 11 residues. CDR3: CASSVAGEQFF.